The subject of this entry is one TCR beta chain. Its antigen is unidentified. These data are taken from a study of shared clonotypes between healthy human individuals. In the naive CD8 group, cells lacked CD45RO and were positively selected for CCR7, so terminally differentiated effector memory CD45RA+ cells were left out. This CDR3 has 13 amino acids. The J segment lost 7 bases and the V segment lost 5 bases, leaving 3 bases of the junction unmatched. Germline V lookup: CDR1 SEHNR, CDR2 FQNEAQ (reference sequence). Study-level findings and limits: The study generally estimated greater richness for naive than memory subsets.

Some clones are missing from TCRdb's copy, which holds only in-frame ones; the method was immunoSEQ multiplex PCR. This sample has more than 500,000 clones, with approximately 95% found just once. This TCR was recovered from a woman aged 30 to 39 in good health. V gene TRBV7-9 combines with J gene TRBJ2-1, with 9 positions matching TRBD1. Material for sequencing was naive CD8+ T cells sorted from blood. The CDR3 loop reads CASSRTGENEQFF. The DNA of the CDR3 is TGTGCCAGCAGCCGGACAGGGGAGAATGAGCAGTTCTTC.